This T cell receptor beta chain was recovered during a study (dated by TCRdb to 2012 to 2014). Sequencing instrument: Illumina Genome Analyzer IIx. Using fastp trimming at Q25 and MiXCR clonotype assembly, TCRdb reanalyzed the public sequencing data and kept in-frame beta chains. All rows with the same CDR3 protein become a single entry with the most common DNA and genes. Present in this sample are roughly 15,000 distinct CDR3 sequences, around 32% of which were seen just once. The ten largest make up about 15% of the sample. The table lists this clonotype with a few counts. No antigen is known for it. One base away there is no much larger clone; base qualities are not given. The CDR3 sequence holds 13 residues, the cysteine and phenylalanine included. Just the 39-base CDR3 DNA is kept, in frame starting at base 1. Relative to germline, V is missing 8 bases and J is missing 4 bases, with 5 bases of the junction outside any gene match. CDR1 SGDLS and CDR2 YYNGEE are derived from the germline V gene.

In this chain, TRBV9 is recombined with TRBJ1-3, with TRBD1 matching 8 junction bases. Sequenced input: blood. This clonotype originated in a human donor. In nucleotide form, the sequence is TGTGCCAGTTCAGGGGGCTTCGGAAACACCATATATTTT. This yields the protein CASSGGFGNTIYF.